This T cell receptor beta chain was profiled in a study of cytomegalovirus exposure and HLA in healthy donors. Amplification used 60 Vbeta primers and 13 Jbeta primers. The data were produced by immunoSEQ multiplex PCR, yet TCRdb's version contains in-frame clones alone and is incomplete. This sample has roughly 120,000 clones, with 50% to 65% found just once. The CDR3 is 17 residues long. CDR1 is LGHNA, CDR2 YNFKEQ, per germline. V lost 1 base and J 5 bases, leaving 20 bases between the germline ends. The sample comprised PBMCs. The genes are TRBV4-2 and TRBJ1-2, with a possible D match to TRBD1 (5 bases). The sequence came from a man aged 40-55 years in good health and CMV-seropositive. The CDR3 sequence: CASSQVGPGHSLYGYTF. CDR3 coding DNA: TGTGCCAGCAGCCAAGTCGGCCCAGGACACAGCCTTTATGGCTACACCTTC.